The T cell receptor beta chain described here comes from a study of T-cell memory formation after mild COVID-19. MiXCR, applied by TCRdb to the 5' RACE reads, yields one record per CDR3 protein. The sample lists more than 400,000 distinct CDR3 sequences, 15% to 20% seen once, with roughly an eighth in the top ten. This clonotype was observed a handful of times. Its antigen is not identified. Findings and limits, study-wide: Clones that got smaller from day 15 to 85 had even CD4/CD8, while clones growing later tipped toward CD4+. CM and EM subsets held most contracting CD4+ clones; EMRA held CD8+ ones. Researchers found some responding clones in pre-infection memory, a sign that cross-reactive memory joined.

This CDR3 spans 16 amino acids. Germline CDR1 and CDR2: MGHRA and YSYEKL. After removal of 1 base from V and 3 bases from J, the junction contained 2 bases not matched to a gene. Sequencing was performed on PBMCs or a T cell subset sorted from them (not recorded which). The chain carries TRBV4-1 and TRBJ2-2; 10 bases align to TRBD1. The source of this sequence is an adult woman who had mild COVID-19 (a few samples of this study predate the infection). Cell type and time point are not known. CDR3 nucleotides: TGCGCCAGCAGCCAAGGACAGGGGGCGCACACCGGGGAGCTGTTTTTT. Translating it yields CASSQGQGAHTGELFF.